A selection of T cell receptor beta chains follows, all from one sample in a study of blood T cell repertoires in COVID-19. The data were produced by immunoSEQ multiplex PCR, yet TCRdb's version contains in-frame clones alone and is incomplete. The sample includes about 230,000 clones, 84% of them seen just once. The specimen sequenced was peripheral blood. The source is a man aged 40-49 years who had recovered from COVID-19. CDR3s include the opening cysteine and the closing phenylalanine or tryptophan. Each record gives: V gene, D gene, J gene, clone size, CDR3 DNA, CDR3 protein. The D gene is left open where the match is weak. Part of the rows lack a size; the others show once, few, many or a class for expanded clones.

v_call: TRBV25-1
d_call: -
j_call: TRBJ1-2
clone_size: -
cdr3_nt: TGTGCCAGCAGTGAATATTTGGCCTTCACCGGCTACACCTTC
cdr3_aa: CASSEYLAFTGYTF

v_call: TRBV5-1
d_call: TRBD1
j_call: TRBJ1-6
clone_size: -
cdr3_nt: TGCGCCAGCAGCTTGGGAGCTAAGACCGGGACAGGGATGGGGAGATCTGGTAATTCACCCCTCCACTTT
cdr3_aa: CASSLGAKTGTGMGRSGNSPLHF

v_call: TRBV18
d_call: -
j_call: TRBJ2-2
clone_size: once
cdr3_nt: TGTGCCAGCTCCCTTAGCGTTAACACCGGGGAGCTGTTTTTT
cdr3_aa: CASSLSVNTGELFF

v_call: TRBV12-5
d_call: TRBD1
j_call: TRBJ1-4
clone_size: -
cdr3_nt: TGTGCTAGCGGACAGGCCATGCTTAATGAAAAACTGTTTTTT
cdr3_aa: CASGQAMLNEKLFF

v_call: TRBV7-2
d_call: -
j_call: TRBJ1-6
clone_size: -
cdr3_nt: TGTGCCAGCGAAGCCCAAAGAAATTCACCCCTCCACTTT
cdr3_aa: CASEAQRNSPLHF

v_call: TRBV5-1
d_call: TRBD2
j_call: TRBJ2-7
clone_size: -
cdr3_nt: TGCGCCAGCAGCTTGGTAGAAAGCGGGAGCTCCTACGAGCAGTACTTC
cdr3_aa: CASSLVESGSSYEQYF

v_call: TRBV11-2
d_call: TRBD1
j_call: TRBJ1-2
clone_size: once
cdr3_nt: TGTGCCAGCAGCTTTACAGGGGTCGAGTATGGCTACACCTTC
cdr3_aa: CASSFTGVEYGYTF

v_call: TRBV6-5
d_call: TRBD1
j_call: TRBJ1-2
clone_size: -
cdr3_nt: TGTGCCAGCAGGCGGAGGGGGCAGGGGGGCTACACCTTC
cdr3_aa: CASRRRGQGGYTF

v_call: TRBV3-1/TRBV3-2
d_call: TRBD1
j_call: TRBJ2-7
clone_size: -
cdr3_nt: TGTGCCAGCAGCCCGACAGGGTCGGGGAGCGAGCAGTACTTC
cdr3_aa: CASSPTGSGSEQYF

v_call: TRBV5-5
d_call: TRBD1
j_call: TRBJ2-3
clone_size: -
cdr3_nt: TGTGCCAGCAGCTTTGACAGGGAAACAGATACGCAGTATTTT
cdr3_aa: CASSFDRETDTQYF

v_call: TRBV5-4
d_call: TRBD1
j_call: TRBJ1-2
clone_size: -
cdr3_nt: TGTGCCAGCAGCTCGATTTACAGGGGACGAACAACTAACTATGGCTACACCTTC
cdr3_aa: CASSSIYRGRTTNYGYTF

v_call: TRBV7-9
d_call: -
j_call: TRBJ1-4
clone_size: -
cdr3_nt: TGTGCCAGCAGCTTAATGGATTTGGGCGATGAAAAACTGTTTTTT
cdr3_aa: CASSLMDLGDEKLFF

v_call: TRBV7-2
d_call: -
j_call: TRBJ1-3
clone_size: -
cdr3_nt: TGTGCCAGCAGCTCGAACAGGGGAAACACCATATATTTT
cdr3_aa: CASSSNRGNTIYF

v_call: TRBV27
d_call: TRBD1
j_call: TRBJ1-2
clone_size: -
cdr3_nt: TGTGCCAGCAGTCTTTCGGGGACAGGGGAGATCTATGGCTACACCTTC
cdr3_aa: CASSLSGTGEIYGYTF

v_call: TRBV5-1
d_call: TRBD1
j_call: TRBJ1-6
clone_size: -
cdr3_nt: TGCGCCAGCAGTACAGGGGTAGCTAATTCACCCCTCCACTTT
cdr3_aa: CASSTGVANSPLHF

v_call: TRBV6-2/TRBV6-3
d_call: TRBD1
j_call: TRBJ1-2
clone_size: -
cdr3_nt: TGTGCCAGCAGTTCTACAGGGGGCGACTATGGCTACACCTTC
cdr3_aa: CASSSTGGDYGYTF

v_call: TRBV12-3/TRBV12-4
d_call: -
j_call: TRBJ1-1
clone_size: -
cdr3_nt: TGTGCCAGCAGCTCGGGATACACTGAAGCTTTCTTT
cdr3_aa: CASSSGYTEAFF

v_call: TRBV18
d_call: TRBD1
j_call: TRBJ1-5
clone_size: few
cdr3_nt: TGTGCCAGCTCACCACCGGGACAGGATACGCGAAAGCCCCAGCATTTT
cdr3_aa: CASSPPGQDTRKPQHF

v_call: TRBV3-1/TRBV3-2
d_call: -
j_call: TRBJ1-1
clone_size: once
cdr3_nt: TGTGCCAGCAGCCAAAGACGTGGAGCTGAAGCTTTCTTT
cdr3_aa: CASSQRRGAEAFF

v_call: TRBV7-2
d_call: -
j_call: TRBJ1-2
clone_size: -
cdr3_nt: TGTGCCAGCAGCCCCTCCCCCGCAGTCTATGGCTACACCTTC
cdr3_aa: CASSPSPAVYGYTF

v_call: TRBV28
d_call: -
j_call: TRBJ1-3
clone_size: -
cdr3_nt: TGTGCCAGCAGCCCGGCGGGGGGCTCTGGAAACACCATATATTTT
cdr3_aa: CASSPAGGSGNTIYF

v_call: TRBV10-2
d_call: TRBD1
j_call: TRBJ1-1
clone_size: -
cdr3_nt: TGCGCCAGCAGAGAACCGGGACAGGGGTTGACTGAAGCTTTCTTT
cdr3_aa: CASREPGQGLTEAFF

v_call: TRBV7-2
d_call: -
j_call: TRBJ1-6
clone_size: few
cdr3_nt: TGTGCCAGCAGCTTAGGAGGTAGCTCCTATAATTCACCCCTCCACTTT
cdr3_aa: CASSLGGSSYNSPLHF

v_call: TRBV3-1/TRBV3-2
d_call: -
j_call: TRBJ2-7
clone_size: -
cdr3_nt: TGTGCCAGCTCCTCAGCGGGCTCCTACGAGCAGTACTTC
cdr3_aa: CASSSAGSYEQYF

v_call: TRBV16
d_call: -
j_call: TRBJ1-6
clone_size: -
cdr3_nt: TGTGCCAGCAGCGCAGATAGTCCAGGTGGCTCCTATAATTCACCCCTCCACTTT
cdr3_aa: CASSADSPGGSYNSPLHF

v_call: TRBV11-2
d_call: TRBD1
j_call: TRBJ1-2
clone_size: -
cdr3_nt: TGTGCCAGCACCACCTTCGGGACAGGGGGAAATGGCTACACCTTC
cdr3_aa: CASTTFGTGGNGYTF

v_call: TRBV23-1
d_call: -
j_call: TRBJ2-7
clone_size: once
cdr3_nt: TGCGCCAGCAGTCAAGACATCTACTTC
cdr3_aa: CASSQDIYF

v_call: TRBV11-3
d_call: -
j_call: TRBJ1-6
clone_size: -
cdr3_nt: TGTGCCAGCAGCTTAGGAGCGGCCGGCTCCTATAATTCACCCCTCCACTTT
cdr3_aa: CASSLGAAGSYNSPLHF

v_call: TRBV12-5
d_call: -
j_call: TRBJ2-3
clone_size: -
cdr3_nt: TGTGCTAGTGGTTTGGACAGGCTTAGCACAGATACGCAGTATTTT
cdr3_aa: CASGLDRLSTDTQYF

v_call: TRBV12-3/TRBV12-4
d_call: -
j_call: TRBJ2-7
clone_size: -
cdr3_nt: TGTGCCAGCAGTCCAGAGCTGAGGTACGAGCAGTACTTC
cdr3_aa: CASSPELRYEQYF

v_call: TRBV11-2
d_call: TRBD1
j_call: TRBJ2-7
clone_size: -
cdr3_nt: TGTGCCAGCAGCGTGGGACAGGGGCCTACCTACGAGCAGTACTTC
cdr3_aa: CASSVGQGPTYEQYF

v_call: TRBV7-9
d_call: TRBD2
j_call: TRBJ2-2
clone_size: -
cdr3_nt: TGTGCCAGCAGCACGACTAGCTCTGCCACCGGGGAGCTGTTTTTT
cdr3_aa: CASSTTSSATGELFF

v_call: TRBV6-2/TRBV6-3
d_call: -
j_call: TRBJ1-4
clone_size: -
cdr3_nt: TGTGCCAGCAGTTTTCCCGAGGTTGCAACTAATGAAAAACTGTTTTTT
cdr3_aa: CASSFPEVATNEKLFF

v_call: TRBV10-2
d_call: -
j_call: TRBJ2-3
clone_size: once
cdr3_nt: TGCGCCAGCAGTGATCCGGGGGAGACCACAGATACGCAGTATTTT
cdr3_aa: CASSDPGETTDTQYF

v_call: TRBV4-3
d_call: -
j_call: TRBJ1-5
clone_size: -
cdr3_nt: TGCGCCAGCAGCCAAGAAAGGGAGCGGCCCCAGCATTTT
cdr3_aa: CASSQERERPQHF

v_call: TRBV29-1
d_call: -
j_call: TRBJ1-1
clone_size: -
cdr3_nt: TGCAGCGTTGAAGGGGGACACAGTAACACTGAAGCTTTCTTT
cdr3_aa: CSVEGGHSNTEAFF

v_call: TRBV29-1
d_call: -
j_call: TRBJ2-3
clone_size: few
cdr3_nt: TGCAGCGTTGGATTCGGGGGAAGCACAGATACGCAGTATTTT
cdr3_aa: CSVGFGGSTDTQYF

v_call: TRBV10-3
d_call: -
j_call: TRBJ1-1
clone_size: -
cdr3_nt: TGTGCCATCAGTGACTTTGGGCCTTATGAAGCTTTCTTT
cdr3_aa: CAISDFGPYEAFF

v_call: TRBV9
d_call: -
j_call: TRBJ2-3
clone_size: -
cdr3_nt: TGTGCCAGCAGCGTACGGCCCACGGGAACAGATACGCAGTATTTT
cdr3_aa: CASSVRPTGTDTQYF

v_call: TRBV9
d_call: TRBD2
j_call: TRBJ2-5
clone_size: -
cdr3_nt: TGTGCCAGCAGTTTAGCGGGAGGGCCGGAGACCCAGTACTTC
cdr3_aa: CASSLAGGPETQYF

v_call: TRBV13
d_call: TRBD2
j_call: TRBJ2-3
clone_size: -
cdr3_nt: TGTGCCAGCAGCATTCGACTAGCGGGCCTCACAGATACGCAGTATTTT
cdr3_aa: CASSIRLAGLTDTQYF

v_call: TRBV7-2
d_call: -
j_call: TRBJ1-3
clone_size: few
cdr3_nt: TGTGCCAGCAGCGGAGGGATCTCTGGAAACACCATATATTTT
cdr3_aa: CASSGGISGNTIYF